This T cell receptor (beta chain) was captured in a study of T-cell reconstitution after alpha-beta-depleted transplantation in children. Germline CDR1 MNHEY, CDR2 SVGAGI. This CDR3 contains 15 residues. V lost 2 bases and J lost 10, with 18 bases in between. A library of TCRbeta sequences, prepared with unique molecular identifiers, was generated. TCRdb recomputed calls from the PCR reads with MiXCR, one row per CDR3 protein. The table shows some 450,000 distinct CDR3 sequences, with about 45% occurring only once. The sample was PBMCs, taken before TCRalphabeta/CD19-depleted stem cell transplant. The rearrangement links TRBV6-5 to TRBJ2-1, with D tentatively TRBD2 (5 bases). This receptor was identified in a girl under 10 years old with aplastic anemia, due to receive a stem cell transplant. CDR3 DNA: TGTGCCAGCAGTTACCGGGCCTTCAGAGGGTGGGAGCAGTTCTTC. This translates into CASSYRAFRGWEQFF.